These 30 T cell receptor beta chains were all obtained from the same sample, sequenced in a study of glioma-infiltrating T cells after dendritic cell vaccination. Profiled with immunoSEQ multiplex PCR; TCRdb holds only in-frame clones, not every one. The sample holds some 30,000 clones; 90% are singletons and the top ten take roughly 2%. Sequencing used blood, obtained before dendritic cell vaccination. These receptor sequences come from a human donor with glioblastoma.

This sequence joins TRBV4-1 and TRBJ2-5, with 7 nucleotides matching TRBD1. V trimming: 0 bases; J trimming: 9 bases; junction bases outside the gene matches: 16. CDR3 size: 17 residues. In germline, CDR1 is MGHRA, CDR2 YSYEKL. CDR3: CASSQETPGQVGVAQYF. For the CDR3, the DNA is TGCGCCAGCAGCCAAGAGACTCCTGGACAGGTGGGGGTGGCCCAGTACTTC.

The chain couples TRBV5-1 to TRBJ2-3, with a weak D call TRBD1 (7 bases). V was clipped by 3 bases and J by 6 bases, with 17 bases between them. This CDR3 spans 15 amino acids. The V gene's germline CDR1 is SGHRS and CDR2 YFSETQ. CDR3 nucleotide sequence: TGCGCCAGCAGCTCGACAGGGTCGGGGGCGGATACGCAGTATTTT. Translation: CASSSTGSGADTQYF.

The chain uses TRBV7-9 and TRBJ2-3, with TRBD2 matching over 7 bases. The CDR3 has 15 amino acids. Germline V gives CDR1 SEHNR, CDR2 FQNEAQ (reference sequence). Losses at the gene ends were 6 bases for V and 4 bases for J; bases not matched to a gene: 10. CDR3 nucleotides: TGTGCCAGCAGACCTAGCGGTTCCGGGGCAGATACGCAGTATTTT. Its protein product is CASRPSGSGADTQYF.

The V and J genes are TRBV6-4 and TRBJ2-3; 11 nucleotides line up with TRBD2. Germline lookup yields CDR1 MRHNA and CDR2 SNTAGT. CDR3 length equals 15 residues. The V segment lost 6 bases and the J segment 5 bases; nucleotides outside the gene matches: 7. CDR3 nucleotides: TGTGCCAGCAGGGATCTAGCGGGGGGTCGAGATACGCAGTATTTT. Translating gives CASRDLAGGRDTQYF.

This chain joins TRBV4-1 and TRBJ2-2; tentatively, D is TRBD2 (7 bases). Trimming took off 0 bases at V and 5 bases at J, with 13 bases between the two ends. There are 16 residues in the CDR3. CDR1 and CDR2 from the germline V gene are MGHRA and YSYEKL. The CDR3 is CASSQEPGGRTGELFF. DNA of the CDR3: TGCGCCAGCAGCCAAGAGCCGGGGGGCCGAACCGGGGAGCTGTTTTTT.

The chain carries TRBV2 and TRBJ2-7, with D possibly matching TRBD1 (6 bases). Germline CDR1 SNHLY, CDR2 FYNNEI. V lost 9 bases and J lost 1, with 16 bases in between. The CDR3 length is 14 residues. This CDR3 reads CARGMTGTSYEQYF. The DNA of the CDR3 is TGTGCCAGAGGGATGACGGGGACATCCTACGAGCAGTACTTC.

The rearrangement uses TRBV5-1 and TRBJ2-7; D is ambiguous. The CDR3 loop spans 9 amino acids. The germline V gene has CDR1 SGHRS and CDR2 YFSETQ. V lost 4 bases to trimming and J lost 12 bases, with 8 bases between them. The CDR3 reads CASSLLGYF. In nucleotides, the CDR3 is TGCGCCAGCAGCCTCCTAGGGTACTTC.

This CDR3 is CAISEVSSETQYF. The CDR3, as DNA: TGTGCCATCAGTGAGGTTAGCTCGGAGACCCAGTACTTC. This chain joins TRBV10-3 and TRBJ2-5; D not resolved. This CDR3 is 13 amino acids long. V was trimmed by 2 bases and J by 5 bases, leaving 9 bases between them. The germline V gene encodes CDR1 ENHRY and CDR2 SYGVKD.

The chain joins TRBV9 to TRBJ2-1; D is ambiguous. Germline V gene lookup returns CDR1 SGDLS and CDR2 YYNGEE. V was trimmed by 2 bases and J by 6 bases, leaving 9 bases between them. The CDR3 consists of 13 residues. The CDR3, as DNA: TGTGCCAGCAGCGTCTCGGTATCCAATGAGCAGTTCTTC. Encoded protein: CASSVSVSNEQFF.

CDR3 sequence: CASSSPGSYNEQFF. The CDR3 DNA reads TGTGCCAGCAGCTCGCCGGGCTCCTACAATGAGCAGTTCTTC. The rearrangement joins TRBV7-9 to TRBJ2-1; D not certain. The CDR3 sequence is 14 residues long. The V end was cut by 4 bases, the J end by 0 bases, with 7 bases between. Per the germline V gene, CDR1 is SEHNR and CDR2 is FQNEAQ (reference sequence).

The chain carries TRBV5-1 and TRBJ1-5; unclear D gene. The germline CDR1 and CDR2 sequences are SGHRS and YFSETQ. V lost 2 bases to trimming and J lost 1 base, with 10 bases between them. The CDR3 sequence is 15 residues long. The CDR3 DNA reads as TGCGCCAGCAGCTTAGAGAGCTTCAGCAATCAGCCCCAGCATTTT. Amino acid sequence: CASSLESFSNQPQHF.

This clone was found once. This chain connects TRBV6-5 to TRBJ2-1; D possibly corresponds to TRBD2 (5 bases). In germline, CDR1 is MNHEY, CDR2 SVGAGI. The V end lost 0 bases, the J end lost 6 bases, and 15 bases lay between the germline ends. This CDR3 spans 16 amino acids. CDR3 amino acids: CASSYSRDVLANEQFF. The CDR3 DNA follows: TGTGCCAGCAGTTACTCGAGGGATGTGTTGGCCAATGAGCAGTTCTTC.

The chain employs TRBV5-6 and TRBJ2-2; 12 nucleotides agree with TRBD2. This CDR3 comprises 19 residues. The germline CDR1 and CDR2 sequences are SGHDT and YYEEEE. Unmatched junction bases numbered 16, after V lost 6 bases and J lost 4 bases. In DNA form, the CDR3 reads TGTGCCAGCACCAGCTTGCAGGTCGCTAGCGGGGGGGCCACCGGGGAGCTGTTTTTT. As protein: CASTSLQVASGGATGELFF.

The DNA of the CDR3 is TGTGCCAGCAGAAAAACTAGCGACACCGGGGAGCTGTTTTTT. This sequence encodes CASRKTSDTGELFF. The V call is TRBV5-4, the J call TRBJ2-2, with 7 positions matching TRBD2. J was trimmed by 3 bases and V by 5 bases; bases with no gene match: 4. The CDR3 is 14 residues long. Germline CDR1 SGHNT, CDR2 YYREEE (reference sequence).

The rearrangement links TRBV12-5 to TRBJ1-5, with TRBD1 matching over 9 bases. Trimming removed 0 bases from V and 0 bases from J; junction bases left unmatched: 12. Germline loops: CDR1 LGHNT, CDR2 FRNRAP. The CDR3 covers 20 residues. CDR3 protein: CASGLVTWTGAAYSNQPQHF. In DNA, the CDR3 is TGTGCTAGTGGTTTGGTAACATGGACAGGGGCGGCATATAGCAATCAGCCCCAGCATTTT.

This clone showed up just once. One end of the junction does not line up with germline, which may come from a read error. Additional DNA sequences in this sample encode the identical CDR3. The V gene is TRBV6-5, the J gene TRBJ1-6; D remains unclear. Germline V CDR1 and CDR2: MNHEY, SVGAGI. The CDR3 covers 16 residues. Here the CDR3 DNA reads TGTGCCAGCAGTTCCTACTGGAGCTCCTATAATTCCCCCCTCCACTTT. Protein product: CASSSYWSSYNSPLHF.

This clone has just a few counts. As DNA, the CDR3 is TGTGCCAGCAGCAAAAAGGGGGCGGTGAGTGCCCTGGGGGATGAAAAACTGTTTTTT. Amino acid sequence: CASSKKGAVSALGDEKLFF. The chain links TRBV13 to TRBJ1-4; TRBD1 aligns across 7 bases. The CDR3 is 19 amino acids. Germline V gene lookup returns CDR1 PRHDT and CDR2 FYEKMQ (reference sequence). Unmatched junction bases numbered 21, after V lost 5 bases and J lost 6 bases.

The chain links TRBV15 to TRBJ2-5; TRBD2 might be the D (7 bases). The germline CDR1 and CDR2 sequences are LNHNV and YYDKDF (reference sequence). The length of the CDR3 is 13 residues. The ends were cut back, 6 bases at V and 5 bases at J, with 13 bases in the middle. The CDR3 here is CATSTGGWETQYF. As DNA, the CDR3 is TGTGCCACCAGTACGGGGGGCTGGGAGACCCAGTACTTC.

Note on this clone: The germline gene is not matched at one end of the junction; a read error may be the cause. Other DNA sequences in this specimen translate into the identical CDR3. The V call is TRBV7-6, the J call TRBJ1-6; TRBD1 is a possible D gene (5 bases). The CDR3 is made up of 15 amino acids. CDR1 and CDR2 from the germline V gene are SGHVS and FNYEAQ. This chain's CDR3 is CASSLGQSYNSPLHF. CDR3 nucleotides: TGTGCCAGCAGCTTGGGGCAGAGTTATAATTCCCCCCTCCACTTT.

This chain uses TRBV7-8 with TRBJ2-3; 9 bases line up with TRBD2. Trimming cost V 11 bases and J 6 bases; bases outside gene matches: 9. In germline, CDR1 is SGHVS, CDR2 FQNEAQ. This CDR3 contains 13 residues. The DNA for the CDR3 is TGTGCCGCCGGGGGACTAGCAGGGGATACGCAGTATTTT. Translated, it gives CAAGGLAGDTQYF.

This chain links TRBV19 with TRBJ1-1, with D unclear. CDR3 size: 14 residues. Germline V gives CDR1 LNHDA, CDR2 SQIVND (reference sequence). V lost 1 base, J lost 0 bases, and 6 bases lay in between. CDR3 sequence (DNA): TGTGCCAGTAGTATAGCAGGTATGAACACTGAAGCTTTCTTT. It is translated as CASSIAGMNTEAFF.

The chain combines TRBV5-6 with TRBJ1-2, with a weak D call TRBD1 (5 bases). The V and J ends lost 1 base and 5 bases respectively, with 9 bases between them. The CDR3 covers 13 residues. Germline values: CDR1 SGHDT, CDR2 YYEEEE. Here the CDR3 DNA reads TGTGCCAGCAGCTTGCCAGGGAATTATGGCTACACCTTC. It encodes CASSLPGNYGYTF.

This rearrangement joins TRBV11-2 to TRBJ2-7, with 10 positions matching TRBD1. The CDR3 is 15 amino acids. After removal of 6 bases from V and 6 bases from J, the junction contained 11 bases not matched to a gene. Germline loops: CDR1 SGHAT, CDR2 FQNNGV. The CDR3 region has the DNA TGTGCCAGCAGGCCAATCCGGGACAGGGGTGGCGAGCAGTACTTC. Translated, it gives CASRPIRDRGGEQYF. The full variable domain, in which reference TRBV11-2 and TRBJ2-7 provide the parts outside the CDR3, is EAGVAQSPRYKIIEKRQSVAFWCNPISGHATLYWYQQILGQGPKLLIQFQNNGVVDDSQLPKDRFSAERLKGVDSTLKIQPAKLEDSAVYLCASRPIRDRGGEQYFGPGTRLTVT.

The gene calls are TRBV4-1 and TRBJ1-4; D is ambiguous. The CDR3 has 15 amino acids. CDR1 and CDR2 (germline): MGHRA, YSYEKL. The V end was cut by 4 bases, the J end by 6 bases, with 15 bases between. DNA of the CDR3: TGCGCCAGCAGCCCCCTCCGGGGAGGTCATGAAAAACTGTTTTTT. This codes for CASSPLRGGHEKLFF.

The chain couples TRBV5-1 to TRBJ2-1, with D possibly being TRBD2 (6 bases). The V end was cut by 4 bases, the J end by 9 bases, with 20 bases between. CDR1 is SGHRS, CDR2 YFSETQ, per germline. The CDR3 sequence is 15 residues long. The CDR3 protein is CASSLDVRGGSEQFF. The CDR3 nucleotides are TGCGCCAGCAGCCTGGACGTGAGGGGAGGTAGTGAGCAGTTCTTC. Full variable domain (rest looked up from reference TRBV5-1 and TRBJ2-1): KAGVTQTPRYLIKTRGQQVTLSCSPISGHRSVSWYQQTPGQGLQFLFEYFSETQRNKGNFPGRFSGRQFSNSRSEMNVSTLELGDSALYLCASSLDVRGGSEQFFGPGTRLTVL.

V is TRBV5-6 and J is TRBJ1-1; TRBD1 is a possible D gene (5 bases). The germline CDR1 and CDR2 sequences are SGHDT and YYEEEE. V was shortened by 3 bases and J by 3 bases, with 12 bases between the two germline ends. This CDR3 contains 14 residues. Here the CDR3 DNA reads TGTGCCAGCAGCTGGACAACAATCGACACTGAAGCTTTCTTT. Translated: CASSWTTIDTEAFF.

V is TRBV2 and J is TRBJ1-5; D possibly corresponds to TRBD1 (6 bases). Per the germline V gene, CDR1 is SNHLY and CDR2 is FYNNEI. CDR3 length equals 13 residues. The V gene lost 8 bases and the J gene lost 4 bases, with 12 bases spanning the gap. The CDR3 spells CASGRGGNQPQHF. The CDR3 DNA reads TGTGCCAGCGGGAGGGGGGGGAATCAGCCCCAGCATTTT.

This sequence joins TRBV29-1 and TRBJ1-2, with D uncertain. There are 12 residues in the CDR3. The V gene's germline CDR1 is SQVTM and CDR2 ANQGSEA. V was pared by 7 bases and J by 3 bases, with 12 bases between. The CDR3 region is CSGLEGDYGYTF. Written as DNA, the CDR3 is TGCAGCGGTCTAGAGGGAGACTATGGCTACACCTTC.

The chain recombines TRBV6-5 with TRBJ1-3; the D gene is possibly TRBD1 (5 bases). The germline V gene has CDR1 MNHEY and CDR2 SVGAGI. V gave up 6 bases and J gave up 0 bases, with 12 bases separating them. CDR3 size: 15 residues. Here the CDR3 DNA reads TGTGCCAGCAGCCGTACAGGAGTCTCTGGAAACACCATATATTTT. It specifies CASSRTGVSGNTIYF.

This clone was picked up one time. The V and J genes are TRBV27 and TRBJ2-7; tentative D call: TRBD2 (5 bases). CDR3 size: 15 residues. Germline V gives CDR1 MNHEY, CDR2 SMNVEV (reference sequence). Trimming cost V 2 bases and J 1 base, with 12 bases left between them. CDR3 sequence reads: CASSLGHGVSYEQYF. The CDR3 DNA reads TGTGCCAGCAGTTTAGGGCACGGGGTGTCCTACGAGCAGTACTTC.